This T cell receptor (beta chain) was identified in a study of cytotoxic CD8 clonotypes in ibrutinib-treated CLL. Findings and limits, study-wide: Clonality climbed at ibrutinib response, then dropped toward baseline at progression.

Genomic DNA in an amount of roughly 2 micrograms was extracted from cryopreserved PBMCs and used for the preparation of TCR beta libraries. Looked up from germline, CDR1 is KGHSH and CDR2 is LQKENI. The germline V and J ends were trimmed by 4 bases and 1 base, with 10 bases remaining between them. This CDR3 is 14 amino acids long. Repertoires were generated with immunoSEQ multiplex PCR, while TCRdb's copy carries only in-frame clones and drops some. The data show around 310,000 clones, approximately 80% seen once. This clone was detected a few times. Its target is unknown. The sequence was obtained from a human donor with chronic lymphocytic leukemia. The chain links TRBV18 to TRBJ1-1; a weak D match, TRBD1 (6 bases). The sequencing used PBMCs, collected before ibrutinib treatment. CDR3 in amino acids: CASSLGQPNTEAFF. In DNA form, the CDR3 reads TGTGCCAGCTCACTAGGACAGCCGAACACTGAAGCTTTCTTT.